What follows are 8 T cell receptor beta chains derived from one specimen sequenced in a study of blood T cell repertoires in COVID-19 (dated by TCRdb to about 2020). The library was prepared using the immunoSEQ multiplex PCR assay. The source is immuneACCESS, and TCRdb retained only in-frame sequences with V and J called. Part of the clones is not carried over; for the studies checked, unresolved V genes explain less than half of this, and the remainder is unexplained. The sample table shows over 85,000 clones, and more than 85% are seen once. Approximately 2.9% of the sample lies in the top ten. The sample was peripheral blood. The receptors originated from a man in his fifties with active or convalescent COVID-19.

The CDR3, as DNA: TGTGCCAGCAGTTTCAAGGGGAATTCACCCCTCCACTTT. This translates into CASSFKGNSPLHF. The chain is built from TRBV27 and TRBJ1-6; TRBD1 is a possible D gene (5 bases). This CDR3 is 13 amino acids long. V lost 3 bases, J lost 7 bases, and 7 bases lay in between. Germline CDR1 and CDR2: MNHEY and SMNVEV (reference sequence).

This chain connects TRBV3-1 (or the pseudogene TRBV3-2) to TRBJ1-4, with D possibly TRBD1 on 5 matching bases. The length of the CDR3 is 15 residues. Germline CDR1 is LGHDT and CDR2 is YNNKEL (reference sequence). V lost 4 bases, J lost 8 bases, and 17 bases lay in between. In DNA form, the CDR3 reads TGTGCCAGCAGCCCGCGGGACGGGGCGAACGAAAAACTGTTTTTT. Amino acids: CASSPRDGANEKLFF.

The chain's CDR3 is CASSTSRNTEAFF. In DNA, the CDR3 is TGTGCCAGTAGTACCTCTAGGAACACTGAAGCTTTCTTT. The chain uses TRBV19 and TRBJ1-1; D call uncertain. In germline, CDR1 is LNHDA, CDR2 SQIVND (reference sequence). V lost 4 bases to trimming and J lost 1 base, with 7 bases between them. This CDR3 is built from 13 residues. Together with reference TRBV19 and TRBJ1-1, the CDR3 gives the full variable domain: DGGITQSPKYLFRKEGQNVTLSCEQNLNHDAMYWYRQDPGQGLRLIYYSQIVNDFQKGDIAEGYSVSREKKESFPLTVTSAQKNPTAFYLCASSTSRNTEAFFGQGTRLTVV.

The chain joins TRBV28 to TRBJ2-3; D is undetermined. This CDR3 has 12 amino acids. Germline V gene sequence: CDR1 MDHEN, CDR2 SYDVKM. V shed 2 bases and J shed 7 bases, with 7 bases lying between them. This chain's CDR3 is CASSLGPNTQYF. The DNA of the CDR3 is TGTGCCAGCAGTTTAGGGCCCAATACGCAGTATTTT.

This clone was seen a handful of times. The chain combines TRBV6-1 with TRBJ2-7; D might be TRBD1 (5 bases). The CDR3 is 13 amino acids. Per the germline V gene, CDR1 is MNHNS and CDR2 is SASEGT. The CDR3 region has the DNA TGTGCCAGCAGGGAAGGGGCTGCTTACGAGCAGTACGTC. It translates to CASREGAAYEQYV.

The chain joins TRBV19 to TRBJ2-1, with a tentative D call TRBD1 (6 bases). Germline V CDR1 and CDR2: LNHDA, SQIVND (reference sequence). Trimming stripped 0 bases from V and 0 bases from J, with 9 bases between. This CDR3 spans 16 amino acids. In nucleotides, the CDR3 is TGTGCCAGTAGTATAGAAACAGGGAGCTCCTACAATGAGCAGTTCTTC. It codes for CASSIETGSSYNEQFF.

The chain joins TRBV5-1 to TRBJ2-7; 9 bases map to TRBD1. Germline lookup yields CDR1 SGHRS and CDR2 YFSETQ. This CDR3 comprises 15 residues. The ends lost 5 bases at V and 5 bases at J; junction bases unmatched: 11. This CDR3 is CASSTGTGSIDEQYV. In nucleotides, the CDR3 is TGCGCCAGCAGTACCGGGACAGGGAGCATAGACGAGCAGTACGTC.

The chain employs TRBV5-1 and TRBJ2-5; tentatively, D is TRBD2 (5 bases). CDR1 is SGHRS and CDR2 is YFSETQ in the germline V gene. V lost 0 bases to trimming and J lost 2 bases, with 8 bases between them. This CDR3 spans 14 amino acids. The CDR3 coding sequence is TGCGCCAGCAGCTTGGTACGGGAACAAGAGACCCAGTACTTC. Its protein is CASSLVREQETQYF.